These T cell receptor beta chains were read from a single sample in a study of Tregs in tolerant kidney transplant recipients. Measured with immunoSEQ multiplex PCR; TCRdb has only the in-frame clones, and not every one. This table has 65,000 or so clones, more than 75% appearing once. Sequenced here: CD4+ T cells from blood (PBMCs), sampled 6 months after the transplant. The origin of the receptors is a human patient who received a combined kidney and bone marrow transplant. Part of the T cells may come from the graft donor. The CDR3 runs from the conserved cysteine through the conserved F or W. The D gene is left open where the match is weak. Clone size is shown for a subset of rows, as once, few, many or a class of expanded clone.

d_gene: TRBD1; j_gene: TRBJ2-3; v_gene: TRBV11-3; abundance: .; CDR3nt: TGTGCCAGCAGCTTGGCAGGGGGTGGAGATACGCAGTATTTT; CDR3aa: CASSLAGGGDTQYF
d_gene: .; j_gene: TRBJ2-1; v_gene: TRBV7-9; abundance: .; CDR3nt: TGTGCCAGCAGCTTAGTTAACAGCCCGGGGGTCTTC; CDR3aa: CASSLVNSPGVF
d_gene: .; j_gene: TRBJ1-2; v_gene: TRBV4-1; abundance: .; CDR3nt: TGCGCCAGCAGCCAAGGATGGGAGGGGGACTATGGCTACACCTTC; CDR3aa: CASSQGWEGDYGYTF
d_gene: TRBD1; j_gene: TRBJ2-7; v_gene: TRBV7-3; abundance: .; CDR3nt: TGTGCCAGCAGCTTGACAGGGGAAATCTACGAGCAGTACTTC; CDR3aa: CASSLTGEIYEQYF
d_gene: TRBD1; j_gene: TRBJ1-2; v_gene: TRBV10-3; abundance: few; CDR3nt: TGTGCCATCAAAACACCCGGGACAGACAATAACTATGGCTACACCTTC; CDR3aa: CAIKTPGTDNNYGYTF
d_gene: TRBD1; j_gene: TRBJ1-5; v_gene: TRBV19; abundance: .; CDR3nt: TGTGCCAGTAGTCCCAACAGGGGTTGGAATCAGCCCCAGCATTTT; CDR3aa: CASSPNRGWNQPQHF
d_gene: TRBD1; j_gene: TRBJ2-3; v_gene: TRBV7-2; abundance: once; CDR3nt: TGTGCCAGCAGCCCGCCGACAGGGGGCTGGGGCACAGATACGCAGTATTTT; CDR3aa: CASSPPTGGWGTDTQYF
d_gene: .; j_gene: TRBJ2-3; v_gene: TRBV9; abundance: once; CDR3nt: TGTGCCAGCAGCCCCACTAGCACAGATACGCAGTATTTT; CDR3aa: CASSPTSTDTQYF
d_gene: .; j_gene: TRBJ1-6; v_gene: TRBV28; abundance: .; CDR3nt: TGTGCCAGCACCCTTGGCAGGGGAGTCTCACCCCTCCACTTT; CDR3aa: CASTLGRGVSPLHF
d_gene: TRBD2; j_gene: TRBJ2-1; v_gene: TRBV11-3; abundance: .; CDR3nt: TGTGCCAGCAGCCGGCGACTAGCGGGAGTTGGCGTTGAGCAGTTCTTC; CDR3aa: CASSRRLAGVGVEQFF
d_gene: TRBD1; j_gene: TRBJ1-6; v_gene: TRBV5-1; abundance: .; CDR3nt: TGCGCCAGCAGCCGGGGACAGGGCGAGTCACCCCTCCACTTT; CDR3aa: CASSRGQGESPLHF
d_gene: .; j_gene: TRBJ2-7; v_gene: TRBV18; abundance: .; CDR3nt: TGTGCCAGCTCACCACTTCGGACAACCAAGTCCTACGAGCAGTACTTC; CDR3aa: CASSPLRTTKSYEQYF
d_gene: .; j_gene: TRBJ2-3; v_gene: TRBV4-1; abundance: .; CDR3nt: TGCGCCAGCAGCCACCCTCTTCTCAGGGGGGCCCAGGGGTCTACGCAGTATTTT; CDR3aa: CASSHPLLRGAQGSTQYF
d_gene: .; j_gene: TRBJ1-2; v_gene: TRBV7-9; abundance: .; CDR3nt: TGTGCCAGCAGCCCGCTTGCGTATGGCTACACCTTC; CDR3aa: CASSPLAYGYTF
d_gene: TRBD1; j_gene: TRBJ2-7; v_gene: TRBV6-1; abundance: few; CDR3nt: TGTGCCAGCAGCCAGGACAGGGGGGCCTACGAGCAGTACTTC; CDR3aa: CASSQDRGAYEQYF
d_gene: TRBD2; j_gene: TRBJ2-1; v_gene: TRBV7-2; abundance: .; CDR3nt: TGTGCCAGCAGCTTAATCCCGGGACTAGCGGGAGGAGAGCAGTTCTTC; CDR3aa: CASSLIPGLAGGEQFF
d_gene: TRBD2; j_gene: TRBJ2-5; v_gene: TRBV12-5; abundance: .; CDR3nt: TGTGCTAGTGGTTTGGGGACTAGCGGGTCCCAAGAGACCCAGTACTTC; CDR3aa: CASGLGTSGSQETQYF
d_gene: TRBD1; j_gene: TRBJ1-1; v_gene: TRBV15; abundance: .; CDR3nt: TGTGCCACCAGCAGAGGGGGACAGTACACTGAAGCTTTCTTT; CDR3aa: CATSRGGQYTEAFF
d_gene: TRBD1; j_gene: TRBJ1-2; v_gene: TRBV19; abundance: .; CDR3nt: TGTGCCATTAGAGGGACAGGGAGTAACTATGGCTACACCTTC; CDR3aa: CAIRGTGSNYGYTF
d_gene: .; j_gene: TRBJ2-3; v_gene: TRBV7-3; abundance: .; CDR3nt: TGTGCCAGCAGCCTAAATGGGGGCCTCACAGATACGCAGTATTTT; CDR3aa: CASSLNGGLTDTQYF
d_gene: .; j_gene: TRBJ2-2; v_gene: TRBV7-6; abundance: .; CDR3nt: TGTGCCAGCAGCTTACCTCTAACCGGGGAGCTGTTTTTT; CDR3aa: CASSLPLTGELFF
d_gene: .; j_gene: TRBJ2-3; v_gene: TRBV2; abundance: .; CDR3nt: TGTGCCAGCAGTGATTTACCTAGACTTTCTCAGAGCCCAGATACGCAGTATTTT; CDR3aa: CASSDLPRLSQSPDTQYF
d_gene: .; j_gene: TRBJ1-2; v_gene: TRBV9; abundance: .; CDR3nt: TGTGCCAGCAGCGTAGTAATTAACTATGGCTACACCTTC; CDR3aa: CASSVVINYGYTF
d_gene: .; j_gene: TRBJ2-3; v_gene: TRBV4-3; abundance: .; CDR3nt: TGCGCCAGCAGCCACCGTAGGAGCGCGGGAACGGATACGCAGTATTTT; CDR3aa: CASSHRRSAGTDTQYF
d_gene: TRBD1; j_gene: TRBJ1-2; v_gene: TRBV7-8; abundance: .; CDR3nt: TGTGCCAGCAGCACTCAGACAGGGGACTATGGCTACACCTTC; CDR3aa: CASSTQTGDYGYTF
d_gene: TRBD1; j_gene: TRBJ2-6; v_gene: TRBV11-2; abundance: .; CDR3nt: TGTGCCAGCAGGCAGGGGGCAGGTGGGGCCAACGTCCTGACTTTC; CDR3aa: CASRQGAGGANVLTF
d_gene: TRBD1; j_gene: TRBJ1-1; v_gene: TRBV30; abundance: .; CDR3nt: TGTGCCTGGGGTTGGACAGGGAACACTGAAGCTTTCTTT; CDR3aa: CAWGWTGNTEAFF
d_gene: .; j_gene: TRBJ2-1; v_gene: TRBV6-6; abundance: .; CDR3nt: TGTGCCAGCAGTTTAGACTCCCTGAACAATGAGCAGTTCTTC; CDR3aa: CASSLDSLNNEQFF
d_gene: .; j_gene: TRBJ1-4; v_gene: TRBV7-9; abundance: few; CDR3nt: TGTGCCAGCAGCTTAGCTGGACACCGTAATGAAAAACTGTTTTTT; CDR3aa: CASSLAGHRNEKLFF
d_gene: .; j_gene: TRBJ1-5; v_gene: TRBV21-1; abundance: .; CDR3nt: TGTGCCAGCAGCAACGGGTTCGCAGGGGTTTTATATCAGCCCCAGCATTTT; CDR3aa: CASSNGFAGVLYQPQHF
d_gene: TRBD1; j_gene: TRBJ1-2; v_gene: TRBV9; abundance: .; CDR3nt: TGTGCCAGCAGCGTACACAGGGGAGGCTACACCTTC; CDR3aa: CASSVHRGGYTF
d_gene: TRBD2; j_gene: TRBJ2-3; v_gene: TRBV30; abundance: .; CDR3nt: TGTGCCTGGAAGACTAGCGGAAACACAGATACGCAGTATTTT; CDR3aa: CAWKTSGNTDTQYF
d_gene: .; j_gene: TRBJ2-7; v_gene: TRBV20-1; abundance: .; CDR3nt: TGCAGTGCCCTTTATTCCTACGAGCAGTACTTC; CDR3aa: CSALYSYEQYF
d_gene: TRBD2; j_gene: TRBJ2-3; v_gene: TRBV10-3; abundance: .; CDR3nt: TGTGCCATCAGGCTAGCGGGAGAGGTGGATACGCAGTATTTT; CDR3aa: CAIRLAGEVDTQYF
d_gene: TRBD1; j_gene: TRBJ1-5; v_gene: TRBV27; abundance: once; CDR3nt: TGTGCCAGCAGTTCGCTGGACAGGGGGCTGGAGCAGCCCCAGCATTTT; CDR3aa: CASSSLDRGLEQPQHF
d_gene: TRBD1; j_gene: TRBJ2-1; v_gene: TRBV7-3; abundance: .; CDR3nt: TGTGCCAGCAGCCCCGGGACAGTCAATGAGCAGTTCTTC; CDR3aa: CASSPGTVNEQFF
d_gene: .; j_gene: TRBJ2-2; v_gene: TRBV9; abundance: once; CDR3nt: TGTGCCAGCAGCCCCGGGACAATAAAAACCGACCTGTTTTTT; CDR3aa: CASSPGTIKTDLFF
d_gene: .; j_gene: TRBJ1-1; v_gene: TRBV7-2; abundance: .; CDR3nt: TGTGCCAGCAGCTTAGCGGGACAAACGAACACTGAAGCTTTCTTT; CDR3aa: CASSLAGQTNTEAFF
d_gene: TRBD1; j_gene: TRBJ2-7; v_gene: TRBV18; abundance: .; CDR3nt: TGTGCCAGCTCACCACCGGGCACAGGGGCCGCCTTGTACGAGCAGTACTTC; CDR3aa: CASSPPGTGAALYEQYF
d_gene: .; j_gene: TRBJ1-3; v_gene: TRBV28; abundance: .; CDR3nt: TGTGCCAGCAGATTTGACCAGGCGTACTCTGGAAACACCATATATTTT; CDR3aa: CASRFDQAYSGNTIYF
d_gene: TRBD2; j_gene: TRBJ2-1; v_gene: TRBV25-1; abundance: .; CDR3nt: TGTGCCAGCAGGACCTTAGCGGGAGGAAGGGAGCAGTTCTTC; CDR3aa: CASRTLAGGREQFF
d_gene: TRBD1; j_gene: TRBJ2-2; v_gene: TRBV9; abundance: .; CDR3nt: TGTGCCAGCAGCGTAGCTGGGACAGCGAACACCGGGGAGCTGTTTTTT; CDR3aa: CASSVAGTANTGELFF
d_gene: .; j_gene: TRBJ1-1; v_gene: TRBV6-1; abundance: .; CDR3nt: TGTGCCAGCAGTCTACGGGTCCGCAACACTGAAGCTTTCTTT; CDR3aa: CASSLRVRNTEAFF
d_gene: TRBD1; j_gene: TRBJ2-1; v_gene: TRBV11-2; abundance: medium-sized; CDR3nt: TGTGCCAGCAGCGTCAGACAGGGGGCGCACAATGAGCAGTTCTTC; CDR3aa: CASSVRQGAHNEQFF
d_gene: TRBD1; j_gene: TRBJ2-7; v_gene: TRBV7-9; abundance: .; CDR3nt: TGTGCCAGCAGCCTATCCATCAACCCGGGACAGGGCTACGAGCAGTACTTC; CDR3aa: CASSLSINPGQGYEQYF
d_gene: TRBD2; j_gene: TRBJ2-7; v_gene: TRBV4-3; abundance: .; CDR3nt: TGCGCCAGCAGCCAAGATGCGGCTAGCGGGACCTACGAGCAGTACTTC; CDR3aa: CASSQDAASGTYEQYF
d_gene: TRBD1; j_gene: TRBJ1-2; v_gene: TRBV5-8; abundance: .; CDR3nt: TGTGCCAGCAGCTTGGATGAGACAGGGGGCTATGGCTACACCTTC; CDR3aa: CASSLDETGGYGYTF
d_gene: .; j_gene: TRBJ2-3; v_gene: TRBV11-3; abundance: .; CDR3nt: TGTGCCAGCAGCTTAGGTGGGGCTCCCACCGGGGATACGCAGTATTTT; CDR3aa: CASSLGGAPTGDTQYF
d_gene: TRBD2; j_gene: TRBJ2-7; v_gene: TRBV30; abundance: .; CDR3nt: TGTGCCTGGAACCCTTCGACTAGCGGGAGCGGAGAGCAGTACTTC; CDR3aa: CAWNPSTSGSGEQYF
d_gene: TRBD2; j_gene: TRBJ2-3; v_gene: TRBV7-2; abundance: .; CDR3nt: TGTGCCAGCAGCTTAGAAGGACTAGCGGTGACAGATACGCAGTATTTT; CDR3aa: CASSLEGLAVTDTQYF
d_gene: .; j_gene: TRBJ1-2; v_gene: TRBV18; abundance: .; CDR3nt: TGTGCCAGCTCACAAGAATATAATGACACGACATTTTTATATGGCTACACCTTC; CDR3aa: CASSQEYNDTTFLYGYTF
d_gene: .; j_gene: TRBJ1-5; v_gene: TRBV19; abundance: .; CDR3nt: TGTGCCAGTAGTATCCCCCAGGTTCGCAATCAGCCCCAGCATTTT; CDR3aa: CASSIPQVRNQPQHF
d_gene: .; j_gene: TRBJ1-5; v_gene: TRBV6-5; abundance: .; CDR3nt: TGTGCCAGCAGCAATCGACAGGACGATCAGCCCCAGCATTTT; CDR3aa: CASSNRQDDQPQHF
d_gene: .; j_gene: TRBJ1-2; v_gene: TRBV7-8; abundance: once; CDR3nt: TGTGCCAGCAGTCGAGACAGGCACTCATTCTATGGCTACACCTTC; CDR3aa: CASSRDRHSFYGYTF
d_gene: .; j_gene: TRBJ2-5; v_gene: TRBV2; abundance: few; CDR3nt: TGTGCCAGCGGAGAGGTAGGAGAGACCCAGTACTTC; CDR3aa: CASGEVGETQYF